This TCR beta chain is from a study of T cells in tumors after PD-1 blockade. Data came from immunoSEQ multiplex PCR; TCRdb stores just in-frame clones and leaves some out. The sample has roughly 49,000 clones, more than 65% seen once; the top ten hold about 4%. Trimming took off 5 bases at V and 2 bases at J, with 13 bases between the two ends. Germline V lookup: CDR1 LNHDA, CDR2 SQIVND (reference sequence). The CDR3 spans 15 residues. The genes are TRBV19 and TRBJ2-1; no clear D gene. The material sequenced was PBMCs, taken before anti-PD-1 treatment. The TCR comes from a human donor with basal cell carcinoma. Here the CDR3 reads CASSQAGNPYNEQFF. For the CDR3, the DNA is TGTGCCAGTAGTCAGGCTGGAAACCCCTACAATGAGCAGTTCTTC.